These T cell receptor beta chains were read from a single sample in a study of T cell responses to AZD1222 COVID-19 vaccine. Profiling relied on immunoSEQ multiplex PCR, and the TCRdb table lists in-frame clones only, not all of them. The sample records 160,000 or so clones, over 90% being singletons. Sequencing was performed on peripheral blood, taken 28 days after the second AZD1222 dose. Every receptor here comes from an adult who received the AZD1222 COVID-19 vaccine. CDR3s include the opening cysteine and the closing phenylalanine or tryptophan. The order of the fields is J gene, clone size, D gene, V gene, CDR3 DNA, CDR3 protein. The D gene is left open where the match is weak. The size entry is marked missing in some rows and otherwise reads once, few, many or a size class.

TRBJ1-1 NA TRBD1 TRBV10-3 TGTGCCATCAGTGAGCCCTTACAGGGGCCCACTGAAGCTTTCTTT CAISEPLQGPTEAFF
TRBJ1-2 NA TRBD1 TRBV3-1/TRBV3-2 TGTGCCAGCAGCGACACCGGGACAGGGGCCCGCTTC CASSDTGTGARF
TRBJ2-1 NA NA TRBV24-1 TGTGCCACCAGTGACCCTAATGGAGGGGTTAATGAGCAGTTCTTC CATSDPNGGVNEQFF
TRBJ1-2 NA NA TRBV3-1/TRBV3-2 TGTGCCAGCAGCCAAGCAATTAGGAACAGAAAAGAGGTCTATGGCTACACCTTC CASSQAIRNRKEVYGYTF
TRBJ2-1 NA NA TRBV3-1/TRBV3-2 TGTGCCAGCAGCCAAGGAACAGGGAGGGCCTACAATGAGCAGTTCTTC CASSQGTGRAYNEQFF
TRBJ2-6 NA TRBD2 TRBV4-1 TGCGCCAGCAGCCATTCACGGGGGGGATCTGGGGCCAACGTCCTGACTTTC CASSHSRGGSGANVLTF
TRBJ1-2 NA NA TRBV19 TGTGCCAGTAGGAGAGGGCAGGGCGGGGATGGCTACACCTTC CASRRGQGGDGYTF
TRBJ1-5 NA TRBD1 TRBV24-1 TGTGCCACCAGTGATAGCCCGACAGGGAGCCGCTATAGCAATCAGCCCCAGCATTTT CATSDSPTGSRYSNQPQHF
TRBJ2-5 NA NA TRBV10-2 TGCGCCAGCAGTGAGGGACCTATGGAGACCCAGTACTTC CASSEGPMETQYF
TRBJ2-1 NA TRBD2 TRBV30 TGTGCCTGGAGTGAAGTCCGGGAGGGCCCGTACAATGAGCAGTTCTTC CAWSEVREGPYNEQFF
TRBJ1-2 NA NA TRBV3-1/TRBV3-2 TGTGCCAGCAGCCAAGATAGCAGAGGGTTCTATGGCTACACCTTC CASSQDSRGFYGYTF
TRBJ2-1 NA TRBD2 TRBV9 TGTGCCAGCAGCGTAGATGGGACTAGCATAGGCGAGCAGTTCTTC CASSVDGTSIGEQFF
TRBJ2-7 NA NA TRBV10-2 TGCGCCAGCAGTGAGAAGACAGGACTCTACGAGCAGTACTTC CASSEKTGLYEQYF
TRBJ2-1 NA TRBD2 TRBV10-1 TGCGCCAGCAGTGAGTCGATCGGCGGGAGGGCCTCTGAGCAGTTCTTC CASSESIGGRASEQFF
TRBJ1-5 once TRBD1 TRBV19 TGTGCCAGTAGTACCCCCCGCAGGGGGCCCATCAATCAGCCCCAGCATTTT CASSTPRRGPINQPQHF
TRBJ1-5 NA TRBD1 TRBV6-1 TGTGCCAGCAGTGATCGGGGACAGGTGAATCAGCCCCAGCATTTT CASSDRGQVNQPQHF
TRBJ2-6 once NA TRBV3-1/TRBV3-2 TGTGCCAGCAGCCAAGGGATCAGGTTTTCTGGGGCCAACGTCCTGACTTTC CASSQGIRFSGANVLTF
TRBJ1-3 NA NA TRBV2 TGTGCCAGCATGCGGCGAACAGGCGGTTTTAGAAACACCATATATTTT CASMRRTGGFRNTIYF
TRBJ2-7 NA NA TRBV19 TGTGCCAGTAGGGACTCCTCTGGCTACGAGCAGTACTTC CASRDSSGYEQYF
TRBJ1-1 NA NA TRBV24-1 TGTGCCACCAGTGAGGGGGCGGGCACTGAAGCTTTCTTT CATSEGAGTEAFF
TRBJ2-1 NA TRBD2 TRBV5-1 TGCGCCAGCAGCTTCGCCGGCGGGAGGGCCCCGCGGGACAATGAGCAGTTCTTC CASSFAGGRAPRDNEQFF
TRBJ1-5 NA TRBD1 TRBV6-5 TGTGCCAGCAGTCCACGCCGGGACAGTTATCAGCCCCAGCATTTT CASSPRRDSYQPQHF
TRBJ1-1 NA NA TRBV12-3/TRBV12-4 TGTGCCAGCAGGTCGGGAGGAGAAGCTTTCTTT CASRSGGEAFF
TRBJ2-2 NA TRBD1 TRBV11-3 TGTGCCAGCAGCTACAGGGGTAACACCGGGGAGCTGTTTTTT CASSYRGNTGELFF
TRBJ1-2 NA NA TRBV5-4 TGTGCCAGCAGCTTGGGTGCTAACTATGGCTACACCTTC CASSLGANYGYTF